A single sample gave rise to the 29 T cell receptor beta chains below, sequenced in a study of memory CD4+ T cells and cytomegalovirus serostatus. Single viable CD3+CD4+CD8-CD45RO+ cells were sorted as the memory CD4+ T cells. Profiling relied on immunoSEQ multiplex PCR, and the TCRdb table lists in-frame clones only, not all of them. The sample consists of 35,000 to 50,000 clones, over 60% of them appearing once. Material for sequencing was memory CD4+ T cells from blood. The receptors stem from an adult in good health and CMV-seronegative.

In this sample, this clone turned up a few times. V and J are TRBV5-6 and TRBJ2-3; no definite D call. CDR3 length: 12 residues. In germline, CDR1 is SGHDT, CDR2 YYEEEE. Deletions cut 2 bases from V and 2 bases from J, with 3 bases between. The chain's CDR3 is CASSLATDTQYF. For the CDR3, the DNA is TGTGCCAGCAGCTTAGCCACAGATACGCAGTATTTT.

The chain recombines TRBV18 with TRBJ1-3, with TRBD1 matching 7 bases. Germline trimming cut 2 bases from V and 2 bases from J; bases unmatched to any gene: 0. The CDR3 extends over 14 amino acids. Germline V gene lookup returns CDR1 KGHSH and CDR2 LQKENI. The DNA for the CDR3 is TGTGCCAGCTCACCAGACAGGGCTGGAAACACCATATATTTT. Amino acid sequence: CASSPDRAGNTIYF.

This chain joins TRBV7-3 and TRBJ2-3; 8 bases are a match to TRBD2. The CDR3 is 14 amino acids. The V gene end was trimmed by 4 bases and the J gene end by 1 base; junction bases not matched to a gene: 1. The V gene's germline CDR1 is SGHTA and CDR2 FQGTGA. CDR3: CASSSAGGTDTQYF. CDR3 in DNA: TGTGCCAGCAGCTCAGCGGGGGGCACAGATACGCAGTATTTT.

This chain uses TRBV7-3 with TRBJ2-2; possibly TRBD2 for D (7 bases). Trimming took off 0 bases at V and 0 bases at J, with 11 bases between the two ends. This CDR3 has 17 residues. Germline lookup yields CDR1 SGHTA and CDR2 FQGTGA. CDR3 sequence reads: CASSLTGGTPNTGELFF. The CDR3 DNA follows: TGTGCCAGCAGCTTAACGGGGGGGACACCGAACACCGGGGAGCTGTTTTTT.

This clone counts as medium-sized. This chain links TRBV20-1 with TRBJ1-2, with D unclear. Germline CDR1 DFQATT, CDR2 SNEGSKA (reference sequence). Trimming removed 3 bases from V and 3 bases from J, with 5 bases in between. CDR3 length: 11 residues. CDR3 region: CSASEDYGYTF. DNA of the CDR3: TGCAGTGCTAGTGAGGACTATGGCTACACCTTC.

The chain couples TRBV4-3 to TRBJ1-1; weak D call: TRBD1 (6 bases). The CDR3 has 18 amino acids. V was pared by 0 bases and J by 4 bases, with 21 bases between. The germline gives CDR1 LGHNA, CDR2 YSLEER. The CDR3 DNA reads as TGCGCCAGCAGCCAAGATCCCCAGGGACATTTAAGAGCCACTGAAGCTTTCTTT. It translates to CASSQDPQGHLRATEAFF.

This chain joins TRBV19 and TRBJ2-3; 9 nucleotides agree with TRBD1. In germline, CDR1 is LNHDA, CDR2 SQIVND (reference sequence). The CDR3 loop spans 14 amino acids. The V segment lost 5 bases and the J segment 0 bases; nucleotides outside the gene matches: 0. CDR3 nucleotides: TGTGCCAGTAGTGGGACAGGGAGCACAGATACGCAGTATTTT. This gives the protein CASSGTGSTDTQYF.

In DNA, the CDR3 is TGTGCCTGGAGTAAGGGACAGGCGAACACTGAAGCTTTCTTT. It translates to CAWSKGQANTEAFF. This sequence joins TRBV30 and TRBJ1-1, with 8 bases that match TRBD1. The CDR3 sequence is 14 residues long. With V trimmed by 2 bases and J by 1 base, 3 bases remained unmatched. Germline V lookup: CDR1 GTSNPN, CDR2 SVGIG (reference sequence).

This sequence joins TRBV7-2 and TRBJ1-5; D gene uncertain. V was trimmed by 1 base and J by 1 base, leaving 8 bases between them. The germline gives CDR1 SGHTA, CDR2 FQGNSA. The CDR3 has 15 residues. The chain's CDR3 is CASSLGGQSNQPQHF. CDR3 in DNA: TGTGCCAGCAGCTTAGGGGGTCAGAGCAATCAGCCCCAGCATTTT.

The chain carries TRBV11-3 and TRBJ2-2; possible D gene TRBD1, 6 bases. From germline, CDR1 is SGHNT and CDR2 YENEEA. V shed 5 bases and J shed 3 bases, with 16 bases lying between them. CDR3 length equals 16 residues. CDR3 sequence reads: CASSHTGQSDTGELFF. CDR3 sequence (DNA): TGTGCCAGCAGCCATACCGGACAGTCCGACACCGGGGAGCTGTTTTTT.

This clone is labeled medium-sized (0.01 to 0.1%). The chain links TRBV11-3 to TRBJ2-1, with D possibly matching TRBD2 (6 bases). V lost 3 bases and J 8 bases, leaving 14 bases between the germline ends. CDR1 is SGHNT and CDR2 is YENEEA in the germline V gene. This CDR3 has 14 residues. The CDR3 loop is CASSFHSGSDEQFF. In nucleotides, the CDR3 is TGTGCCAGCAGCTTCCACTCCGGGAGCGATGAGCAGTTCTTC.

This clone was seen a single time. The chain links TRBV25-1 to TRBJ1-1; D is unresolved. The V gene lost 2 bases and the J gene lost 4 bases, with 11 bases spanning the gap. This CDR3 is built from 14 residues. Germline values: CDR1 MGHDK, CDR2 SYGVNS. The chain's CDR3 is CASSEEGGITEAFF. The CDR3 coding sequence is TGTGCCAGCAGTGAAGAGGGAGGGATCACTGAAGCTTTCTTT. Using reference TRBV25-1 and TRBJ1-1 for the parts outside the CDR3, the full variable domain is EADIYQTPRYLVIGTGKKITLECSQTMGHDKMYWYQQDPGMELHLIHYSYGVNSTEKGDLSSESTVSRIRTEHFPLTLESARPSHTSQYLCASSEEGGITEAFFGQGTRLTVV.

As DNA, the CDR3 is TGCGCCAGCAGCCAAGCTTCAGGGGAGATAACGGGGACCCAGTACTTC. Translation gives CASSQASGEITGTQYF. The chain joins TRBV4-1 to TRBJ2-5, with D perhaps matching TRBD1 (6 bases). This CDR3 is 16 amino acids long. Trimming took 1 base from V and 7 from J, leaving 19 bases between them. Germline V gene data show CDR1 as MGHRA and CDR2 as YSYEKL.

This chain links TRBV7-9 with TRBJ1-1; 8 bases line up with TRBD1. The length of the CDR3 is 14 residues. The germline V gene has CDR1 SEHNR and CDR2 FQNEAQ (reference sequence). The trim removed 2 bases at V and 1 base at J, leaving 0 bases unmatched. This CDR3 reads CASSLQGANTEAFF. The CDR3 nucleotides read TGTGCCAGCAGCTTACAGGGGGCGAACACTGAAGCTTTCTTT.

V usage is TRBV7-9 and J usage is TRBJ2-2; D not resolved. Germline CDR1 reads SEHNR; CDR2 reads FQNEAQ (reference sequence). V was pared by 2 bases and J by 4 bases, with 5 bases between. This CDR3 comprises 13 residues. The CDR3: CASSLQVTGELFF. In DNA, the CDR3 is TGTGCCAGCAGCTTACAAGTCACCGGGGAGCTGTTTTTT. The entire variable domain, with the rest obtained from reference TRBV7-9 and TRBJ2-2, is as follows: DTGVSQNPRHKITKRGQNVTFRCDPISEHNRLYWYRQTLGQGPEFLTYFQNEAQLEKSRLLSDRFSAERPKGSFSTLEIQRTEQGDSAMYLCASSLQVTGELFFGEGSRLTVL.

In this sample, this clone turned up a few times. Other DNA sequences in this specimen translate into the identical CDR3. This chain uses TRBV7-2 with TRBJ2-5; no definite D call. V was cut by 1 base and J by 2 bases, with 5 bases left in between. CDR1 is SGHTA and CDR2 is FQGNSA in the germline V gene. This CDR3 has 13 amino acids. As DNA, the CDR3 is TGTGCCAGCAGCTTAGTCCAGCAAGAGACCCAGTACTTC. It encodes CASSLVQQETQYF.

The chain couples TRBV7-7 to TRBJ2-2; D is unresolved. V lost 4 bases, J lost 1 base, and 7 bases lay in between. Germline V gene sequence: CDR1 SSHAT, CDR2 FNYEAQ (reference sequence). CDR3 length equals 14 residues. CDR3 residues: CASSSRLNTGELFF. In DNA form, the CDR3 reads TGTGCCAGCAGCTCAAGGCTGAACACCGGGGAGCTGTTTTTT.

The gene calls are TRBV5-4 and TRBJ1-4; TRBD1 matches 8 bases. CDR3 size: 16 residues. V was pared by 1 base and J by 8 bases, with 10 bases of the junction left unmatched. CDR1 is SGHNT and CDR2 is YYREEE in the germline V gene (reference sequence). Here the CDR3 DNA reads TGTGCCAGCAGCTTGCGTTCGGGACAGGACGTGGAAAAACTGTTTTTT. Its protein product is CASSLRSGQDVEKLFF.

V usage is TRBV2 and J usage is TRBJ2-1; 8 bases are a match to TRBD2. The ends lost 2 bases at V and 15 bases at J; junction bases unmatched: 12. The CDR3 sequence is 14 residues long. Germline lookup yields CDR1 SNHLY and CDR2 FYNNEI. This CDR3 is CASSETGTRSFPFF. In DNA form, the CDR3 reads TGTGCCAGCAGTGAAACCGGGACTAGATCGTTCCCGTTCTTC.

This clone has only a few counts. CDR3 coding DNA: TGCAGTGCTATCCACCGCTACGAGCAGTACTTC. Amino acid sequence: CSAIHRYEQYF. The rearrangement joins TRBV20-1 to TRBJ2-7; D is undetermined. The CDR3 contains 11 residues. CDR1 and CDR2 (germline): DFQATT, SNEGSKA (reference sequence). V was trimmed by 4 bases and J by 3 bases, leaving 7 bases between them.

The chain recombines TRBV2 with TRBJ2-6; TRBD1 might be the D (5 bases). Trimming removed 0 bases at V and 0 bases at J, with 15 bases between. Looked up from germline, CDR1 is SNHLY and CDR2 is FYNNEI. The CDR3 is made up of 19 amino acids. CDR3 amino acids: CASSEAGAFFYSGANVLTF. The DNA of the CDR3 is TGTGCCAGCAGTGAAGCTGGGGCCTTCTTCTACTCTGGGGCCAACGTCCTGACTTTC. Combining the CDR3 with reference TRBV2 and TRBJ2-6 gives the whole variable domain EPEVTQTPSHQVTQMGQEVILRCVPISNHLYFYWYRQILGQKVEFLVSFYNNEISEKSEIFDDQFSVERPDGSNFTLKIRSTKLEDSAMYFCASSEAGAFFYSGANVLTFGAGSRLTVL.

This rearrangement joins TRBV29-1 to TRBJ2-3; maybe TRBD1 (6 bases). The V and J ends lost 6 bases and 2 bases respectively, with 12 bases between them. Germline V gene data show CDR1 as SQVTM and CDR2 as ANQGSEA. CDR3 length equals 13 residues. The chain's CDR3 is CSVKGQFTDTQYF. In DNA form, the CDR3 reads TGCAGCGTCAAAGGACAGTTCACAGATACGCAGTATTTT.

This chain connects TRBV5-1 to TRBJ2-3; D may be TRBD2 (6 bases). This CDR3 has 14 residues. The germline V gene has CDR1 SGHRS and CDR2 YFSETQ. Deletions cut 2 bases from V and 5 bases from J, with 12 bases between. The CDR3 loop is CASSFGTPEDTQYF. The DNA of the CDR3 is TGCGCCAGCAGCTTTGGGACTCCGGAAGATACGCAGTATTTT.

In this sample, this clone turned up a few times. Other DNA sequences in the sample encode the same CDR3. The rearrangement links TRBV4-1 to TRBJ2-1; the D gene is possibly TRBD1 (5 bases). V was cut by 6 bases and J by 4 bases, with 10 bases left in between. Germline-derived CDR1 and CDR2 are MGHRA and YSYEKL. The CDR3 runs 13 residues. The CDR3 DNA reads as TGCGCCAGCAGTCGTGACAGTTACAATGAGCAGTTCTTC. Translated: CASSRDSYNEQFF.

This rearrangement joins TRBV7-2 to TRBJ1-1; 8 bases map to TRBD1. This CDR3 region has 14 residues. Germline assignment: CDR1 SGHTA and CDR2 FQGNSA. Trimming cost V 5 bases and J 0 bases; bases outside gene matches: 2. CDR3 coding DNA: TGTGCCAGCAGCCTGGACAGGGTGAACACTGAAGCTTTCTTT. It translates to CASSLDRVNTEAFF.

The rearrangement links TRBV18 to TRBJ2-1; TRBD2 matches at 15 bases. From germline, CDR1 is KGHSH and CDR2 LQKENI. With 1 base clipped from V and 15 bases from J, the junction kept 7 bases outside the gene matches. This CDR3 spans 15 amino acids. CDR3 bases: TGTGCCAGCTCACCACGGACTAGCGGGAGGGTCGCTACGTTCTTC. Its translation: CASSPRTSGRVATFF.

In this sample, this clone turned up a few times. CDR3: CASSVGQGNTEAFF. The CDR3 bases are TGCGCCAGCAGCGTGGGACAGGGTAACACTGAAGCTTTCTTT. The genes are TRBV5-1 and TRBJ1-1; 9 positions match TRBD1. Looked up from germline, CDR1 is SGHRS and CDR2 is YFSETQ. The V segment lost 4 bases and the J segment 2 bases; nucleotides outside the gene matches: 3. There are 14 residues in the CDR3. The full variable domain, its missing parts supplied by reference TRBV5-1 and TRBJ1-1, is KAGVTQTPRYLIKTRGQQVTLSCSPISGHRSVSWYQQTPGQGLQFLFEYFSETQRNKGNFPGRFSGRQFSNSRSEMNVSTLELGDSALYLCASSVGQGNTEAFFGQGTRLTVV.

This clone was counted only a few times. The chain combines TRBV27 with TRBJ2-3; D might be TRBD1 (7 bases). The V end was cut by 5 bases, the J end by 1 base, with 22 bases between. Germline V lookup: CDR1 MNHEY, CDR2 SMNVEV (reference sequence). The CDR3 is 18 amino acids. The CDR3 region is CASSRDSQIAVGTDTQYF. The CDR3 region has the DNA TGTGCCAGCAGTCGGGACAGCCAAATAGCGGTTGGCACAGATACGCAGTATTTT.

Sample share makes this clone large. The chain uses TRBV2 and TRBJ1-6, with D unresolved. CDR3 size: 14 residues. Trimming stripped 4 bases from V and 10 bases from J, with 14 bases between. Germline V CDR1 and CDR2: SNHLY, FYNNEI. The DNA for the CDR3 is TGTGCCAGCAGTGGGGAGTCCGCCAGGTCACCCCTCCACTTT. Translating it yields CASSGESARSPLHF.